These T cell receptor beta chains were read from a single sample in a study of CD8 T cells in Susac syndrome. TCRdb re-called the immunoSEQ multiplex PCR reads through MiXCR, storing one row per CDR3 protein. The table includes 200,000 to 250,000 distinct CDR3 sequences, around 95% detected once. Sequenced sample: CD4+ T cells from PBMCs. The receptors come from a human donor with multiple sclerosis. CDR3s include the opening cysteine and the closing phenylalanine or tryptophan. D genes are given only for firm matches. Clone sizes are given selectively: once, few, many, or a class where the clone is expanded.

cdr3_nt: TGTGCTCGAAAACCACAGGAGAACACTGAAGCTTTCTTT; cdr3_aa: CARKPQENTEAFF; clone_size: NA; j_call: TRBJ1-1; d_call: NA; v_call: TRBV30
cdr3_nt: TGTGCCAGCAGCAAGGTTATCAGCTACACTGAAGCTTTCTTT; cdr3_aa: CASSKVISYTEAFF; clone_size: NA; j_call: TRBJ1-1; d_call: NA; v_call: TRBV14
cdr3_nt: TGTGCCAGTAATGGCATACCGAACACCGGGGAGCTGTTTTTT; cdr3_aa: CASNGIPNTGELFF; clone_size: NA; j_call: TRBJ2-2; d_call: NA; v_call: TRBV19
cdr3_nt: TGTGCCAGCAGCTACGGACAGACCAATGAGCAGTTCTTC; cdr3_aa: CASSYGQTNEQFF; clone_size: NA; j_call: TRBJ2-1; d_call: NA; v_call: TRBV7-9
cdr3_nt: TGCAGCGTTGGAGCGGGAGCTCGCTACGAGCAGTACTTC; cdr3_aa: CSVGAGARYEQYF; clone_size: NA; j_call: TRBJ2-7; d_call: TRBD2; v_call: TRBV29-1
cdr3_nt: TGTGCCAGCAGCAGAACCCGGGCCTCTAATGAAAAACTGTTTTTT; cdr3_aa: CASSRTRASNEKLFF; clone_size: NA; j_call: TRBJ1-4; d_call: NA; v_call: TRBV6-6
cdr3_nt: TGTACCAGCAGCTTGGCCACTGAAGCTTTCTTT; cdr3_aa: CTSSLATEAFF; clone_size: NA; j_call: TRBJ1-1; d_call: NA; v_call: TRBV7-2
cdr3_nt: TGTGCCAGCAGCATCCAGGGGGCGCCGAGCACAGATACGCAGTATTTT; cdr3_aa: CASSIQGAPSTDTQYF; clone_size: NA; j_call: TRBJ2-3; d_call: TRBD1; v_call: TRBV7-2
cdr3_nt: TGCAGTGCTGTCGGACACCGCTATGGCTACACCTTC; cdr3_aa: CSAVGHRYGYTF; clone_size: NA; j_call: TRBJ1-2; d_call: NA; v_call: TRBV20-1
cdr3_nt: TGCAGCGGTAGGCGGTGGGACAATGAGCAGTTCTTC; cdr3_aa: CSGRRWDNEQFF; clone_size: NA; j_call: TRBJ2-1; d_call: NA; v_call: TRBV29-1
cdr3_nt: TGTGCCAGCAGCCAGGCTAGCGGTGGCACAGATACGCAGTATTTT; cdr3_aa: CASSQASGGTDTQYF; clone_size: NA; j_call: TRBJ2-3; d_call: TRBD2; v_call: TRBV4-2
cdr3_nt: TGTGCCAGCATGGTAGGACTAGCTGTCTACGAGCAGTACTTC; cdr3_aa: CASMVGLAVYEQYF; clone_size: NA; j_call: TRBJ2-7; d_call: TRBD2; v_call: TRBV12-3/TRBV12-4
cdr3_nt: TGTGCCTGGACCCCCCAAAGCTATGAGCAGTTCTTC; cdr3_aa: CAWTPQSYEQFF; clone_size: NA; j_call: TRBJ2-1; d_call: NA; v_call: TRBV30
cdr3_nt: TGTGCCAGCGGCGGAACCTACGAGCAGTACTTC; cdr3_aa: CASGGTYEQYF; clone_size: NA; j_call: TRBJ2-7; d_call: NA; v_call: TRBV6-2/TRBV6-3
cdr3_nt: TGTGCCAGCAGCTTGACTAGTACGGTTTACGAGCAGTACTTC; cdr3_aa: CASSLTSTVYEQYF; clone_size: NA; j_call: TRBJ2-7; d_call: NA; v_call: TRBV11-2
cdr3_nt: TGTGCCAGTAGGCCTAGCGGGAGCACCGATACGCAGTATTTT; cdr3_aa: CASRPSGSTDTQYF; clone_size: NA; j_call: TRBJ2-3; d_call: TRBD2; v_call: TRBV19
cdr3_nt: TGTGCCAGCAGCCCCCTTAAGGGAGCCCCTGGACTCTATGGCTACACCTTC; cdr3_aa: CASSPLKGAPGLYGYTF; clone_size: once; j_call: TRBJ1-2; d_call: NA; v_call: TRBV3-1
cdr3_nt: TGTGCCAGCAGCGACCCCCGGGACGTCTACGAGCAGTACTTC; cdr3_aa: CASSDPRDVYEQYF; clone_size: NA; j_call: TRBJ2-7; d_call: NA; v_call: TRBV2
cdr3_nt: TGTGCCAGCAGTTTATCCGGGGCCGGTAGGAATGAGCAGTTCTTC; cdr3_aa: CASSLSGAGRNEQFF; clone_size: NA; j_call: TRBJ2-1; d_call: NA; v_call: TRBV12-3/TRBV12-4
cdr3_nt: TGTGCCACCAGCAGGACCTATGACTCGAGGGGCCCTGGGGAAAAACTGTTTTTT; cdr3_aa: CATSRTYDSRGPGEKLFF; clone_size: once; j_call: TRBJ1-4; d_call: NA; v_call: TRBV15
cdr3_nt: TGCGCCAGCAGCCAAGGACCACCCAATCAGCCCCAGCATTTT; cdr3_aa: CASSQGPPNQPQHF; clone_size: NA; j_call: TRBJ1-5; d_call: NA; v_call: TRBV4-1
cdr3_nt: TGCAGTGCTACCCGGACTAGCGGGAGCTACAATGAGCAGTTCTTC; cdr3_aa: CSATRTSGSYNEQFF; clone_size: NA; j_call: TRBJ2-1; d_call: TRBD2; v_call: TRBV20-1
cdr3_nt: TGTGCCAGCAGCCGACTGGGACGAAATCAGCCCCAGCATTTT; cdr3_aa: CASSRLGRNQPQHF; clone_size: NA; j_call: TRBJ1-5; d_call: NA; v_call: TRBV7-2
cdr3_nt: TGTGCCAGCAGTCAGGGGTTTCCTACCTACGAGCAGTACTTC; cdr3_aa: CASSQGFPTYEQYF; clone_size: NA; j_call: TRBJ2-7; d_call: NA; v_call: TRBV25-1
cdr3_nt: TGTGCCAGCAGTTGGACCGGGACGGAACACTACGAGCAGTACTTC; cdr3_aa: CASSWTGTEHYEQYF; clone_size: NA; j_call: TRBJ2-7; d_call: NA; v_call: TRBV6-6
cdr3_nt: TGTGCCAGCAGGACAACTACAGGGATTAATTCACCCCTCCACTTT; cdr3_aa: CASRTTTGINSPLHF; clone_size: once; j_call: TRBJ1-6; d_call: NA; v_call: TRBV2
cdr3_nt: TGCGCCAGCAGCTCCGGGGACAACACAGATACGCAGTATTTT; cdr3_aa: CASSSGDNTDTQYF; clone_size: NA; j_call: TRBJ2-3; d_call: NA; v_call: TRBV5-1
cdr3_nt: TGTGCCAGCAGCCACGACAGGGATCTTTACACCTTC; cdr3_aa: CASSHDRDLYTF; clone_size: NA; j_call: TRBJ1-2; d_call: TRBD1; v_call: TRBV11-1
cdr3_nt: TGTGCCAGCACTCCCACCCGGGACTTATACGAGCAGTACTTC; cdr3_aa: CASTPTRDLYEQYF; clone_size: NA; j_call: TRBJ2-7; d_call: NA; v_call: TRBV6-5
cdr3_nt: TGTGCCAGCAGTTCCGCCAGGGGGGGTCAGCCCCAGCATTTT; cdr3_aa: CASSSARGGQPQHF; clone_size: NA; j_call: TRBJ1-5; d_call: TRBD1; v_call: TRBV27
cdr3_nt: TGCAGCGTTGCGGGGACAGGACGGGATGGCTACACCTTC; cdr3_aa: CSVAGTGRDGYTF; clone_size: few; j_call: TRBJ1-2; d_call: TRBD1; v_call: TRBV29-1
cdr3_nt: TGCAGCGTTGTCCACAGGGGTGGCACAGATACGCAGTATTTT; cdr3_aa: CSVVHRGGTDTQYF; clone_size: NA; j_call: TRBJ2-3; d_call: TRBD1; v_call: TRBV29-1
cdr3_nt: TGTGCCAGCAGGGTAGGGGGGACTTACACAGATACGCAGTATTTT; cdr3_aa: CASRVGGTYTDTQYF; clone_size: NA; j_call: TRBJ2-3; d_call: NA; v_call: TRBV27
cdr3_nt: TGTGCCTGGGCCGGGACAGGGCGCGAAAAACTGTTTTTT; cdr3_aa: CAWAGTGREKLFF; clone_size: NA; j_call: TRBJ1-4; d_call: TRBD1; v_call: TRBV30
cdr3_nt: TGCGCCAGCAGCTTGGAATTGGGACTAGCGGGAGTGTGGGAGCAGTACTTC; cdr3_aa: CASSLELGLAGVWEQYF; clone_size: NA; j_call: TRBJ2-7; d_call: TRBD2; v_call: TRBV5-1
cdr3_nt: TGTGCCAGCAGCGAGACACCCGGGACTAGCGTTTACGAGCAGTACTTC; cdr3_aa: CASSETPGTSVYEQYF; clone_size: NA; j_call: TRBJ2-7; d_call: TRBD2; v_call: TRBV9
cdr3_nt: TGTGCCAGCAGCCAATGGGGGACCTACGAGCAGTACTTC; cdr3_aa: CASSQWGTYEQYF; clone_size: NA; j_call: TRBJ2-7; d_call: NA; v_call: TRBV3-1
cdr3_nt: TGTGCCACCAGTGATTCGGCCCAGGGTGGCAATGAGCAGTTCTTC; cdr3_aa: CATSDSAQGGNEQFF; clone_size: NA; j_call: TRBJ2-1; d_call: NA; v_call: TRBV24-1
cdr3_nt: TGTGCCAGCAGCGACAGGGGCCTAGCCAAAAACATTCAGTACTTC; cdr3_aa: CASSDRGLAKNIQYF; clone_size: NA; j_call: TRBJ2-4; d_call: TRBD1; v_call: TRBV28
cdr3_nt: TGCGCCAGCAGCTTGACCACCGGGACAGAAGCTTTCTTT; cdr3_aa: CASSLTTGTEAFF; clone_size: NA; j_call: TRBJ1-1; d_call: NA; v_call: TRBV5-1
cdr3_nt: TGTGCCAGTTGGGAGGCGAGCACAGATACGCAGTATTTT; cdr3_aa: CASWEASTDTQYF; clone_size: NA; j_call: TRBJ2-3; d_call: NA; v_call: TRBV19
cdr3_nt: TGCGCCAGCAGCTTGGCCGGGGGACAGGGCGGAGGCTACACCTTC; cdr3_aa: CASSLAGGQGGGYTF; clone_size: NA; j_call: TRBJ1-2; d_call: TRBD1; v_call: TRBV5-1
cdr3_nt: TGTGCCAGCAGCGGGAGGGGCTTGGAGACCCAGTACTTC; cdr3_aa: CASSGRGLETQYF; clone_size: NA; j_call: TRBJ2-5; d_call: NA; v_call: TRBV9
cdr3_nt: TGTGCCATCAGTGAGTCGAAAGGATATGACTACACCTTC; cdr3_aa: CAISESKGYDYTF; clone_size: once; j_call: TRBJ1-2; d_call: NA; v_call: TRBV10-3
cdr3_nt: TGTGCCAGCAGCCAAGATCGGACAGGGCGTACCGGGGCCAACGTCCTGACTTTC; cdr3_aa: CASSQDRTGRTGANVLTF; clone_size: NA; j_call: TRBJ2-6; d_call: TRBD1; v_call: TRBV14
cdr3_nt: TGTGCCAGCAGTTACACGGTGGATCAGCCCCAGCATTTT; cdr3_aa: CASSYTVDQPQHF; clone_size: NA; j_call: TRBJ1-5; d_call: NA; v_call: TRBV6-5
cdr3_nt: TGCAGTGCCGTGGGACTAGCGTCCTACGAGCAGTACTTC; cdr3_aa: CSAVGLASYEQYF; clone_size: NA; j_call: TRBJ2-7; d_call: TRBD2; v_call: TRBV20-1
cdr3_nt: TGTGCCAGCAGCTTGATGGAATGGGCTAGCGGGGAGTACGAGCAGTACTTC; cdr3_aa: CASSLMEWASGEYEQYF; clone_size: NA; j_call: TRBJ2-7; d_call: TRBD2; v_call: TRBV5-6
cdr3_nt: TGTGCCAGCAGTTTAATCTCCAGGGTCAACTATGGCTACACCTTC; cdr3_aa: CASSLISRVNYGYTF; clone_size: NA; j_call: TRBJ1-2; d_call: NA; v_call: TRBV12-3/TRBV12-4
cdr3_nt: TGCAGTGCTAGAGAGCAGCTAGCCAAAAACATTCAGTACTTC; cdr3_aa: CSAREQLAKNIQYF; clone_size: NA; j_call: TRBJ2-4; d_call: NA; v_call: TRBV20-1
cdr3_nt: TGTGCCAGCAGCCCTCGTAGGGGGGACAGCGACAGCCATGGGCAGTTCTTC; cdr3_aa: CASSPRRGDSDSHGQFF; clone_size: NA; j_call: TRBJ2-1; d_call: NA; v_call: TRBV9
cdr3_nt: TGTGCCAGCAGCCATCGACAGGGAGATGGCTACACCTTC; cdr3_aa: CASSHRQGDGYTF; clone_size: NA; j_call: TRBJ1-2; d_call: TRBD1; v_call: TRBV3-1
cdr3_nt: TGTGCCAGCAGTTCAGGGGGAGAGACCCAGTACTTC; cdr3_aa: CASSSGGETQYF; clone_size: few; j_call: TRBJ2-5; d_call: TRBD1; v_call: TRBV2
cdr3_nt: TGCAGCGTTGGGGGAGGGCCCCATGGCTACACCTTC; cdr3_aa: CSVGGGPHGYTF; clone_size: NA; j_call: TRBJ1-2; d_call: NA; v_call: TRBV29-1
cdr3_nt: TGTGCCTGTGGGGCCAGCTCCTACGAGCAGTACTTC; cdr3_aa: CACGASSYEQYF; clone_size: NA; j_call: TRBJ2-7; d_call: NA; v_call: TRBV30